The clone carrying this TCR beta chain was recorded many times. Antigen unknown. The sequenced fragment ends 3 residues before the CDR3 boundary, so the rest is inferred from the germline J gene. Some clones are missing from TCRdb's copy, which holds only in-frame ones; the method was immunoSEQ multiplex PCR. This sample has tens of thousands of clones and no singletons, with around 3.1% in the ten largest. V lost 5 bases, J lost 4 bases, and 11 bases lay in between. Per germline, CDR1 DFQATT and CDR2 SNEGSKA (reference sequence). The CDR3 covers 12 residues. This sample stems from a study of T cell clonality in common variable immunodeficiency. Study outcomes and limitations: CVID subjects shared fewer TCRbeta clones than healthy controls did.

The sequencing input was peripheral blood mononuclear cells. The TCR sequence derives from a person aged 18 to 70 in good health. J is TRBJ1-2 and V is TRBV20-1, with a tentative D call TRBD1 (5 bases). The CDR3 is CSAGDRAYGYTF. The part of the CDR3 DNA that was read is TGCAGTGCTGGCGACAGAGCCTATGGC.